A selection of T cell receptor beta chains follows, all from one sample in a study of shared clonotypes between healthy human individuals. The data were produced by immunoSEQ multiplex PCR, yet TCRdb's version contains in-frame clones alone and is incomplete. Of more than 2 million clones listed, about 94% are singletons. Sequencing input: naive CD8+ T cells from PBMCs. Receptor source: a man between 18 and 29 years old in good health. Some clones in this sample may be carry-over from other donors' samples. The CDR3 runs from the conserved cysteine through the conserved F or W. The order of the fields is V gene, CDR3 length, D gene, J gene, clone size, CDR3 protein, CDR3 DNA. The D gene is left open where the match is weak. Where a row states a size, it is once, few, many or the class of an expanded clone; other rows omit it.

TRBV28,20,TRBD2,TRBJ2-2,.,CASTLKRTSGRAGNTGELFF,TGTGCCAGCACTCTTAAAAGGACTAGCGGGAGGGCCGGGAACACCGGGGAGCTGTTTTTT
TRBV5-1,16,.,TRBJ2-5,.,CASSLELAAPEETQYF,TGCGCCAGCAGCTTGGAATTGGCCGCACCTGAAGAGACCCAGTACTTC
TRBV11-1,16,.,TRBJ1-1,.,CASSLAPGRMDTEAFF,TGTGCCAGCAGCTTAGCGCCGGGCAGGATGGACACTGAAGCTTTCTTT
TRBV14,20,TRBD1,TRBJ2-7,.,CASSPGWGTGSGPYSYEQYF,TGTGCCAGCAGCCCAGGATGGGGGACAGGATCGGGACCTTACTCCTACGAGCAGTACTTC
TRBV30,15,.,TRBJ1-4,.,CAWSVSEWANEKLFF,TGTGCCTGGAGTGTATCGGAATGGGCTAATGAAAAACTGTTTTTT
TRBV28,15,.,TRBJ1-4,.,CASRGEGGRGEKLFF,TGTGCCAGCAGAGGGGAGGGAGGAAGAGGTGAAAAACTGTTTTTT
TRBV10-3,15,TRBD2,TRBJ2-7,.,CAISERAGSSYEQYF,TGTGCCATCAGTGAGCGAGCGGGGAGCTCCTACGAGCAGTACTTC
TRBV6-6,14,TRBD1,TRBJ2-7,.,CASRETTGEYEQYF,TGTGCCAGCAGAGAGACGACAGGGGAATACGAGCAGTACTTC
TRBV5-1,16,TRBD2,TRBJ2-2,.,CASSLPTSGRTGELFF,TGCGCCAGCAGCTTGCCGACTAGCGGGAGGACCGGGGAGCTGTTTTTT
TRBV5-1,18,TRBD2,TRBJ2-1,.,CASSLRLAGGKSYNEQFF,TGCGCCAGCAGCTTGAGGCTAGCGGGAGGAAAGTCCTACAATGAGCAGTTCTTC
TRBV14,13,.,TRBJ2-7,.,CASSHPPPYEQYF,TGTGCCAGCAGCCACCCCCCTCCATACGAGCAGTACTTC
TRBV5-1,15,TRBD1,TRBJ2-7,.,CATSGDRGPIYEQYF,TGCGCCACCAGTGGGGACAGGGGACCCATCTACGAGCAGTACTTC
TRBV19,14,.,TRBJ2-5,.,CASSRWGGRETQYF,TGTGCCAGTAGTCGGTGGGGCGGCCGAGAGACCCAGTACTTC
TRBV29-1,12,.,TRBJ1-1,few,CSVELTGNQAFF,TGCAGCGTTGAACTCACAGGGAATCAAGCTTTCTTT
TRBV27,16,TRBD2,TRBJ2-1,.,CASSLQTSGVKGKQFF,TGTGCCAGCAGTCTACAGACTAGCGGGGTCAAGGGGAAGCAGTTCTTC
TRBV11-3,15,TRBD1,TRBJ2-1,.,CASSPRTGLDNEQFF,TGTGCCAGCAGCCCTAGGACAGGACTGGACAATGAGCAGTTCTTC
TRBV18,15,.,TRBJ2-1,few,CASSRDPGSYNEQFF,TGTGCCAGCTCAAGGGACCCTGGCTCCTACAATGAGCAGTTCTTC
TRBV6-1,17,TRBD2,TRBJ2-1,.,CASSVPWEKREANEQFF,TGTGCCAGCAGTGTTCCGTGGGAGAAGCGGGAGGCCAATGAGCAGTTCTTC
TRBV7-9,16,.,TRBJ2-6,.,CASSFDWATGANVLTF,TGTGCCAGCAGCTTCGACTGGGCTACTGGGGCCAACGTCCTGACTTTC
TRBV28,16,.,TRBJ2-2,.,CASSEVLPTNTGELFF,TGTGCCAGCAGTGAGGTCTTGCCAACGAACACCGGGGAGCTGTTTTTT
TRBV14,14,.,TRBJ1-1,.,CASSQDRLNTEAFF,TGTGCCAGCAGCCAAGACAGATTGAACACTGAAGCTTTCTTT
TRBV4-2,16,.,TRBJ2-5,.,CASSPRTGGLQETQYF,TGTGCCAGCAGCCCAAGGACCGGCGGCCTACAAGAGACCCAGTACTTC
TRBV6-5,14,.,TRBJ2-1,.,CASCAGAPYNEQFF,TGTGCCAGCTGTGCGGGGGCCCCCTACAATGAGCAGTTCTTC
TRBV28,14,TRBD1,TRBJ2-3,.,CALVGQGSTDTQYF,TGTGCCCTGGTGGGACAGGGGAGTACAGATACGCAGTATTTT
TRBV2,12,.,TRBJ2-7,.,CASRDSPYEQYF,TGTGCCAGCAGAGACAGCCCCTACGAGCAGTACTTC
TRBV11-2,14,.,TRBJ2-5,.,CASSIYRVQETQYF,TGTGCCAGCAGCATTTACAGGGTTCAAGAGACCCAGTACTTC
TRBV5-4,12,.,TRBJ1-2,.,CASSLQFYGYTF,TGTGCCAGCAGCTTACAGTTCTATGGCTACACCTTC
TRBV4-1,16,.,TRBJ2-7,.,CASSANEAKFSYEQYF,TGCGCCAGCAGCGCCAACGAGGCTAAATTCTCCTACGAGCAGTACTTC
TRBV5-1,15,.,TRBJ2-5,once,CASSLWAGTGETQYF,TGCGCCAGCAGCTTGTGGGCAGGGACGGGAGAGACCCAGTACTTC
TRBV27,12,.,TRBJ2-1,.,CASSLLRNEQFF,TGTGCCAGCAGTTTATTGCGAAATGAGCAGTTCTTC
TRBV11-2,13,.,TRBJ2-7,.,CASSPIGFDEQYF,TGTGCCAGCAGCCCAATCGGGTTCGACGAGCAGTACTTC
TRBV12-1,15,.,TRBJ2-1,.,CASSSRTSAYNEQFF,TGTGCCAGCAGCTCGAGGACTAGTGCCTACAATGAGCAGTTCTTC
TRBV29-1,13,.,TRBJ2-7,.,CSVVLQISYEQYF,TGCAGCGTTGTCCTTCAAATCTCCTACGAGCAGTACTTC
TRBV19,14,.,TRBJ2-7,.,CASTFRGDHYEQYF,TGTGCCAGTACTTTCAGGGGGGACCACTACGAGCAGTACTTC
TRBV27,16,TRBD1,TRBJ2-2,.,CASSSYRGMNTGELFF,TGTGCCAGCAGTTCCTACAGGGGCATGAACACCGGGGAGCTGTTTTTT
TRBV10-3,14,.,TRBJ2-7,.,CAISVGPATYEQYF,TGTGCCATCAGTGTAGGGCCAGCTACCTACGAGCAGTACTTC
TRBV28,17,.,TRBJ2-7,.,CASSTFTPRTGGYEQYF,TGTGCCAGCAGTACATTCACTCCTCGGACTGGGGGCTACGAGCAGTACTTC
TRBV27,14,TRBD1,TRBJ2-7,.,CASSLSGQMYEQYF,TGTGCCAGCAGTTTATCGGGACAGATGTACGAGCAGTACTTC
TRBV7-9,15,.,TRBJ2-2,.,CASTPPGELTGELFF,TGTGCCAGCACCCCCCCCGGGGAACTCACCGGGGAGCTGTTTTTT
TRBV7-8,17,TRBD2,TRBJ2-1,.,CASSLATSGRSYNEQFF,TGTGCCAGCAGCTTAGCGACTAGCGGGAGGTCCTACAATGAGCAGTTCTTC
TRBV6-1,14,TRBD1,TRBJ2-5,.,CASSSRTGAETQYF,TGTGCCAGCAGTTCCAGGACAGGGGCTGAGACCCAGTACTTC
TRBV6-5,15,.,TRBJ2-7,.,CASSYWAGSSYEQYF,TGTGCCAGCAGTTACTGGGCGGGGAGCTCCTACGAGCAGTACTTC
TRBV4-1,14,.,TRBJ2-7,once,CASSPGTGSYEQYF,TGCGCCAGCAGCCCCGGGACTGGTTCCTACGAGCAGTACTTC
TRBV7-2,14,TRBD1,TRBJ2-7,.,CASSTRDSSYEQYF,TGTGCCAGCAGCACCCGGGACAGCTCCTACGAGCAGTACTTC
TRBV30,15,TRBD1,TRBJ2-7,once,CAWSVTDRASYEQYF,TGTGCCTGGAGTGTAACGGACAGGGCCAGCTACGAGCAGTACTTC
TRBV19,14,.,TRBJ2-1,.,CASSISDGYNEQFF,TGTGCCAGTAGTATATCGGACGGATACAATGAGCAGTTCTTC